This entry lists 7 T cell receptor beta chains sequenced from one sample in a study of monozygotic twins with cystic fibrosis (dated by TCRdb to 2020 to 2023). The library was produced with the immunoSEQ multiplex PCR assay. Entries here come from immuneACCESS through TCRdb and include only in-frame sequences with V and J called. Some clones fail to appear in such tables; in the studies checked, an unresolved V gene covers under half of the shortfall, and the cause of the remainder is unknown. For this sample the table gives around 36,000 clones, of which roughly 66% were detected only once. The ten largest clonotypes hold roughly 0.72% of the sample. Sequences were obtained from blood. All receptors derive from a girl aged 5-17 years with cystic fibrosis.

V and J are TRBV2 and TRBJ2-6, with D hard to call. Germline CDR1 and CDR2: SNHLY and FYNNEI. V was shortened by 8 bases and J by 0 bases, with 2 bases between the two germline ends. The CDR3 is made up of 12 amino acids. The CDR3 is CASSSGANVLTF. Written as DNA, the CDR3 is TGTGCCAGCTCCTCTGGGGCCAACGTCCTGACTTTC.

The chain combines TRBV18 with TRBJ1-2; a possible D gene is TRBD1 (6 bases). Between the trimmed V and J ends, which lost 3 bases and 5 bases, there was a span of 16 bases. The CDR3 is made up of 15 amino acids. The germline V gene has CDR1 KGHSH and CDR2 LQKENI. The CDR3 sequence is CASSPPGAVWYGYTF. The CDR3 region has the DNA TGTGCCAGCTCACCCCCGGGGGCGGTCTGGTATGGCTACACCTTC.

The chain couples TRBV9 to TRBJ2-6; D gene uncertain. Trimming cost V 1 base and J 4 bases, with 6 bases left between them. This CDR3 has 14 amino acids. The germline CDR1 and CDR2 sequences are SGDLS and YYNGEE. CDR3 in DNA: TGTGCCAGCAGCGTAAATCAGGGGGCCAACGTCCTGACTTTC. Amino acids: CASSVNQGANVLTF. The full variable domain, in which reference TRBV9 and TRBJ2-6 provide the parts outside the CDR3, is DSGVTQTPKHLITATGQRVTLRCSPRSGDLSVYWYQQSLDQGLQFLIQYYNGEERAKGNILERFSAQQFPDLHSELNLSSLELGDSALYFCASSVNQGANVLTFGAGSRLTVL.

The chain carries TRBV7-2 and TRBJ1-3; 7 nucleotides align to TRBD1. The CDR3 consists of 16 residues. V was pared by 5 bases and J by 0 bases, with 7 bases of the junction left unmatched. CDR1 and CDR2 from the germline V gene are SGHTA and FQGNSA. CDR3: CASSPRQGYSGNTIYF. The CDR3 DNA reads as TGTGCCAGCAGCCCTAGACAGGGTTACTCTGGAAACACCATATATTTT.

Only a few counts were recorded for this clone. This chain links TRBV5-1 with TRBJ1-2, with D uncertain. The CDR3 loop spans 15 amino acids. V was shortened by 0 bases and J by 2 bases, with 11 bases between the two germline ends. Germline loops: CDR1 SGHRS, CDR2 YFSETQ. The DNA of the CDR3 is TGCGCCAGCAGCTTGGACAGTATTGAAAACTATGGCTACACCTTC. Protein: CASSLDSIENYGYTF.

In DNA form, the CDR3 reads TGTGCCAGCTCACCACCGGGGGGGGCTCTGAACACTGAAGCTTTCTTT. It codes for CASSPPGGALNTEAFF. The chain couples TRBV18 to TRBJ1-1; perhaps TRBD1 as D (6 bases). The length of the CDR3 is 16 residues. V lost 0 bases and J lost 0, with 11 bases in between. CDR1 is KGHSH and CDR2 is LQKENI in the germline V gene.

This clone has more than one count but fewer than ten. The chain uses TRBV2 and TRBJ1-1; 7 bases line up with TRBD1. CDR3 length equals 11 residues. Germline CDR1 reads SNHLY; CDR2 reads FYNNEI. V trimming: 5 bases; J trimming: 7 bases; junction bases outside the gene matches: 1. In nucleotides, the CDR3 is TGTGCCAGCAGTAACAGGGGTGAAGCTTTCTTT. It translates to CASSNRGEAFF.